The TCR beta chain described here comes from a study of blood T cell repertoires in COVID-19. CDR3 length equals 16 residues. Germline CDR1 GTSNPN, CDR2 SVGIG (reference sequence). V lost 0 bases and J lost 0, with 12 bases in between. Libraries were prepared by immunoSEQ multiplex PCR; TCRdb keeps only in-frame clonotypes and omits some of them. The repertoire holds about 270,000 clones, with more than 85% as singletons. The receptor was derived from a man aged 40-49 years who had been exposed to COVID-19. The sample consisted of PBMCs or T cells enriched from blood (not recorded which). V gene TRBV30 combines with J gene TRBJ1-3, with D possibly being TRBD1 (6 bases). This CDR3 is CAWSVGDISSGNTIYF. CDR3 DNA sequence: TGTGCCTGGAGTGTAGGGGACATCAGCTCTGGAAACACCATATATTTT.